One sample yielded the 18 T cell receptor beta chains listed below, sequenced in a study of T cell repertoires in cytomegalovirus infection (dated by TCRdb to the late 2010s). The run used an Illumina HiSeq 1500. In-frame beta chains were kept once TCRdb had trimmed the public reads at Q25 with fastp and called clones with MiXCR. Entries are consolidated by CDR3 protein sequence, retaining the most common genes and DNA. This sample comprises about 740,000 distinct CDR3 sequences, approximately 40% of them detected only once. Clones ranked in the top ten supply around 2.8% of the sample. Material for sequencing was PBMCs. The receptors stem from a human donor in good health (CMV status not recorded). Some clones in this sample may be carry-over from other donors' samples.

This clonotype was observed once. The rearrangement links TRBV5-4 to TRBJ2-3, with D possibly TRBD1 on 7 matching bases. Germline values: CDR1 SGHNT, CDR2 YYREEE (reference sequence). The V end lost 4 bases, the J end lost 2 bases, and 11 bases lay between the germline ends. The CDR3 spans 14 residues. The CDR3 DNA sequence: TGTGCCAGCAGCGGCGGGACAGCCACAGATACGCAGTATTTT. This codes for CASSGGTATDTQYF. Full variable domain (rest looked up from reference TRBV5-4 and TRBJ2-3): ETGVTQSPTHLIKTRGQQVTLRCSSQSGHNTVSWYQQALGQGPQFIFQYYREEENGRGNFPPRFSGLQFPNYSSELNVNALELDDSALYLCASSGGTATDTQYFGPGTRLTVL.

This clonotype was observed a few times. The chain uses TRBV6-1 and TRBJ2-5, with 10 bases matching TRBD1. The junction had 8 bases not matched to a gene; V was cut back by 4 bases and J by 3 bases. This CDR3 region has 16 residues. In germline, CDR1 is MNHNS, CDR2 SASEGT. The DNA of the CDR3 is TGTGCCAGCAGTGGTCAGACAGGGGGCCGGGAAGAGACCCAGTACTTC. Protein: CASSGQTGGREETQYF.

This clonotype has a count of ten or more. The rearrangement uses TRBV28 and TRBJ2-7; D unresolved. The CDR3 spans 11 residues. Trimming stripped 2 bases from V and 6 bases from J, with 5 bases between. CDR1 is MDHEN and CDR2 is SYDVKM in the germline V gene. Written as DNA, the CDR3 is TGTGCCAGCAGTTTAGGGGTCGAGCAGTACTTC. Amino acid sequence: CASSLGVEQYF.

The rearrangement links TRBV20-1 to TRBJ1-2, with a possible D match to TRBD1 (5 bases). Per the germline V gene, CDR1 is DFQATT and CDR2 is SNEGSKA (reference sequence). V dropped 5 bases and J dropped 6 bases, with 16 bases sitting between them. The CDR3 sequence is 13 residues long. In DNA form, the CDR3 reads TGCAGTGCTCCCCTGGTGGGACTTCATGGCTACACCTTC. Translating it yields CSAPLVGLHGYTF.

This clonotype was observed a handful of times. The chain links TRBV10-3 to TRBJ2-3, with D perhaps assigned TRBD1 or TRBD2 (5 bases each). CDR3 length: 16 residues. Trimming pared 6 bases from V and 3 bases from J, leaving 19 bases between. CDR1 is ENHRY and CDR2 is SYGVKD in the germline V gene. CDR3 DNA sequence: TGTGCCATCAGGCGCCCGGGACCAGAGGAGACAGATACGCAGTATTTT. Translation gives CAIRRPGPEETDTQYF.

This clonotype was detected a few times. The rearrangement uses TRBV4-1 and TRBJ1-3; D remains ambiguous. Trimming left V 5 bases short and J 1 base short, with 9 bases between. CDR3 size: 14 residues. Germline V gene sequence: CDR1 MGHRA, CDR2 YSYEKL. CDR3 protein: CASSDMTSGNTIYF. In DNA, the CDR3 is TGCGCCAGCAGCGACATGACGTCTGGAAACACCATATATTTT.

The chain couples TRBV28 to TRBJ2-2; 9 bases map to TRBD1. Per the germline V gene, CDR1 is MDHEN and CDR2 is SYDVKM. The V gene end was trimmed by 6 bases and the J gene end by 3 bases; junction bases not matched to a gene: 5. CDR3 length: 15 residues. CDR3 DNA: TGTGCCAGCAGCGAAAACAGGGGGCACACCGGGGAGCTGTTTTTT. Its protein is CASSENRGHTGELFF.

The J gene is TRBJ1-1, the V gene TRBV4-1, with D uncertain. Germline V gene lookup returns CDR1 MGHRA and CDR2 YSYEKL. V lost 0 bases, J lost 7 bases, and 6 bases lay in between. CDR3 length equals 12 residues. CDR3 in DNA: TGCGCCAGCAGCCAAGACCCGGTTGAAGCTTTCTTT. It specifies CASSQDPVEAFF.

The chain joins TRBV30 to TRBJ2-4; tentatively, D is TRBD1 (8 bases). V was clipped by 1 base and J by 3 bases, with 13 bases between them. Germline V gives CDR1 GTSNPN, CDR2 SVGIG (reference sequence). This CDR3 has 15 amino acids. The CDR3 spells CAWSGYRGGKNIQYF. The CDR3 DNA follows: TGTGCCTGGAGTGGATACAGGGGGGGCAAAAACATTCAGTACTTC.

This clonotype was seen ten or more times. One junction end disagrees with the germline gene, perhaps due to a read error. The chain carries TRBV2 and TRBJ2-5; D gene unclear. The CDR3 covers 11 residues. Germline CDR1 SNHLY, CDR2 FYNNEI. The CDR3 DNA follows: TGTGCCAGTAGTGTCCGAGAGACCCAGTACTTC. Translating it yields CASSVRETQYF.

The genes are TRBV20-1 and TRBJ2-3; weak D call: TRBD2 (6 bases). Per the germline V gene, CDR1 is DFQATT and CDR2 is SNEGSKA (reference sequence). V was pared by 4 bases and J by 2 bases, with 19 bases between. This CDR3 spans 16 amino acids. CDR3 loop: CSATLQVSGFTDTQYF. The CDR3 DNA is TGCAGTGCTACACTTCAGGTTAGCGGCTTCACAGATACGCAGTATTTT.

The chain couples TRBV6-1 to TRBJ1-2, with TRBD1 matching over 7 bases. Germline-derived CDR1 and CDR2 are MNHNS and SASEGT. Trimming at V came to 9 bases and at J to 7 bases, leaving 8 bases not matched to a gene. The CDR3 is 12 amino acids. CDR3 DNA: TGTGCCAGTCATGGACAGGCCTTTGGCTACACCTTC. Translated, it gives CASHGQAFGYTF.

The V gene is TRBV28, the J gene TRBJ1-1; no reliable D call. The V and J ends lost 5 bases and 0 bases respectively, with 13 bases between them. CDR3 length equals 15 residues. Germline values: CDR1 MDHEN, CDR2 SYDVKM. For the CDR3, the DNA is TGTGCCAGCAGTGACACCGTTCGCATGAACACTGAAGCTTTCTTT. Its protein product is CASSDTVRMNTEAFF.

The rearrangement links TRBV3-1 to TRBJ2-3, with 12 positions matching TRBD2. Germline V gives CDR1 LGHDT, CDR2 YNNKEL (reference sequence). CDR3 length equals 16 residues. J gave up 2 bases and V 5 bases, and 5 bases lay outside the gene matches. The CDR3: CASSVRTSGITDTQYF. For the CDR3, the DNA is TGTGCCAGCAGCGTGCGGACTAGCGGGATCACAGATACGCAGTATTTT.

The CDR3 loop is CASSFLRSATEAFF. CDR3 DNA: TGTGCCAGCAGTTTTCTGAGGTCGGCCACTGAAGCTTTCTTT. The chain joins TRBV27 to TRBJ1-1, with unresolved D. V shed 3 bases and J shed 4 bases, with 12 bases lying between them. Germline values: CDR1 MNHEY, CDR2 SMNVEV (reference sequence). The CDR3 is 14 amino acids.

This clonotype has only a few counts. The chain is built from TRBV19 and TRBJ2-1, with TRBD2 matching 8 bases. Trimming removed 5 bases from V and 3 bases from J; junction bases left unmatched: 12. CDR3 size: 17 residues. Germline V gene sequence: CDR1 LNHDA, CDR2 SQIVND (reference sequence). The CDR3 coding sequence is TGTGCCAGTAGTGTAAGGACTAGCCGAATGCACTACAATGAGCAGTTCTTC. It translates to CASSVRTSRMHYNEQFF.

The rearrangement joins TRBV6-5 to TRBJ1-5; D is undetermined. The V and J ends lost 5 bases and 2 bases respectively, with 7 bases between them. The CDR3 is 13 residues long. Germline loops: CDR1 MNHEY, CDR2 SVGAGI. CDR3 sequence (DNA): TGTGCCAGCAGTCCGACTCGCAATCAGCCCCAGCATTTT. Translated: CASSPTRNQPQHF.

The V call is TRBV5-6, the J call TRBJ2-5; D is possibly TRBD2 (6 bases). Trimming took 5 bases from V and 4 from J, leaving 21 bases between them. Germline-derived CDR1 and CDR2 are SGHDT and YYEEEE. This CDR3 is 16 amino acids long. CDR3 amino acids: CASRDPSATGGETQYF. The CDR3 DNA reads TGTGCCAGCAGAGATCCGAGTGCTACCGGGGGAGAGACCCAGTACTTC.